This T cell receptor (beta chain) was obtained from a study of OX40 agonist ivuxolimab in advanced cancers. Study background: Earlier anti-PD-1, anti-PD-L1 or anti-CTLA-4 therapy was permitted; around 40% had received some. Study observations and caveats: Certain nonresponders additionally had low normalized T-cell clonal expansion.

Sequenced by immunoSEQ multiplex PCR; TCRdb stores in-frame clones only, minus some. The table includes over 15,000 clones, around four fifths detected once. On this clone itself: Its antigen is not identified.

V lost 5 bases, J lost 5 bases, and 11 bases stayed unmatched. CDR3 length equals 16 residues. Germline V gives CDR1 MNHEY, CDR2 SMNVEV (reference sequence). This TCR was recovered from an adult with an advanced solid tumor such as melanoma, head and neck, liver or kidney cancer. V gene TRBV27 combines with J gene TRBJ2-1, with 8 positions matching TRBD2. This specimen was CD4+ or CD8+ T cells sorted from blood, taken in a trial of the OX40 agonist ivuxolimab. The CDR3: CASSLSGSLSNNEQFF. The DNA for the CDR3 is TGTGCCAGCAGTCTAAGCGGGAGTCTTTCGAACAATGAGCAGTTCTTC.